A single sample is the source of the 18 T cell receptor beta chains below, sequenced in a study of PD-1 blockade in mismatch repair-deficient tumors. Some clones are missing from TCRdb's copy, which holds only in-frame ones; the method was immunoSEQ multiplex PCR. Altogether about 51,000 clones are present, around 82% being singletons, with the ten largest covering around 3.4%. The specimen was peripheral blood, collected 4 weeks after starting pembrolizumab. These receptor sequences come from an adult with mismatch repair-deficient cancer.

The V and J genes are TRBV5-4 and TRBJ2-5; 9 bases line up with TRBD1. In germline, CDR1 is SGHNT, CDR2 YYREEE (reference sequence). This CDR3 has 17 amino acids. The V gene end was trimmed by 0 bases and the J gene end by 4 bases; junction bases not matched to a gene: 10. The CDR3 is CASSLVGTGLKGETQYF. The CDR3 DNA follows: TGTGCCAGCAGCTTGGTGGGGACAGGGCTTAAGGGAGAGACCCAGTACTTC.

This clone was recorded only once. The rearrangement links TRBV6-1 to TRBJ2-5; 10 nucleotides line up with TRBD2. Losses at the gene ends were 2 bases for V and 5 bases for J; bases not matched to a gene: 5. Germline V CDR1 and CDR2: MNHNS, SASEGT. The CDR3 sequence is 15 residues long. The CDR3 region has the DNA TGTGCCAGCAGTGAAATAGCGGGAGGTCTGGAGACCCAGTACTTC. It specifies CASSEIAGGLETQYF.

This sequence joins TRBV11-3 and TRBJ1-1; 8 bases line up with TRBD1. The CDR3 extends over 13 amino acids. Per the germline V gene, CDR1 is SGHNT and CDR2 is YENEEA. The V gene end was trimmed by 7 bases and the J gene end by 0 bases; junction bases not matched to a gene: 1. The CDR3 loop reads CASNRGLNTEAFF. The CDR3 bases are TGTGCCAGCAACAGGGGGTTGAACACTGAAGCTTTCTTT.

The chain uses TRBV28 and TRBJ2-2, with TRBD1 identical over 8 bases. CDR1 is MDHEN and CDR2 is SYDVKM in the germline V gene. The CDR3 is 15 amino acids. V shed 5 bases, J shed 7 bases, and the junction held 9 bases outside the gene matches. CDR3 nucleotide sequence: TGTGCCAGCAGTACCCGGACAGGGTGGGACGGGGAGCTGTTTTTT. Encoded protein: CASSTRTGWDGELFF.

The chain joins TRBV19 to TRBJ1-1; D is unclear. This CDR3 is built from 15 residues. Trimming took 5 bases from V and 5 from J, leaving 18 bases between them. Germline V lookup: CDR1 LNHDA, CDR2 SQIVND (reference sequence). The CDR3 spells CASSPFAGSTTEAFF. The CDR3 DNA reads TGTGCCAGTAGTCCGTTTGCGGGTTCAACGACTGAAGCTTTCTTT.

The CDR3: CASGAGAGITEAFF. In DNA form, the CDR3 reads TGCGCCAGCGGAGCAGGGGCTGGGATCACTGAAGCTTTCTTT. V gene TRBV5-1 combines with J gene TRBJ1-1; TRBD1 might be the D (6 bases). Trimming removed 7 bases from V and 4 bases from J, with 17 bases in between. The CDR3 consists of 14 residues. The germline CDR1 and CDR2 sequences are SGHRS and YFSETQ.

The V gene is TRBV30, the J gene TRBJ2-5; 7 bases are shared with TRBD1. The CDR3 totals 13 residues. V gave up 4 bases and J gave up 3 bases; unmatched junction bases: 5. Germline CDR1 is GTSNPN and CDR2 is SVGIG (reference sequence). CDR3 sequence reads: CAWTRGLKETQYF. As DNA, the CDR3 is TGTGCCTGGACCAGGGGGTTAAAAGAGACCCAGTACTTC.

This clone was recorded once. The CDR3 protein is CASSQLPGPFYEQYF. The CDR3 bases are TGCGCCAGCAGCCAATTGCCGGGACCGTTCTACGAGCAGTACTTC. The chain links TRBV4-1 to TRBJ2-7; tentatively, D is TRBD1 or TRBD2 (5 bases each). Trimming removed 2 bases at V and 3 bases at J, with 14 bases between. Germline V gene data show CDR1 as MGHRA and CDR2 as YSYEKL. The CDR3 extends over 15 amino acids.

There are a few counts of this clone. CDR3 nucleotide sequence: TGTGGCCCCACGGCCAAAGGGCGTGATGGCTACACCTTC. It is translated as CGPTAKGRDGYTF. The chain is built from TRBV2 and TRBJ1-2, with D uncertain. This CDR3 spans 13 amino acids. Germline values: CDR1 SNHLY, CDR2 FYNNEI.

This clone was seen a single time. The CDR3 here is CASSFLAGNTGELFF. The CDR3 nucleotides are TGTGCCAGCAGCTTTTTAGCGGGGAACACCGGGGAGCTGTTTTTT. The genes are TRBV7-9 and TRBJ2-2, with TRBD2 matching over 7 bases. V lost 3 bases to trimming and J lost 1 base; unmatched junction nucleotides: 2. The CDR3 length is 15 residues. The germline CDR1 and CDR2 sequences are SEHNR and FQNEAQ (reference sequence).

This clone showed up just a few times. The rearrangement joins TRBV5-1 to TRBJ1-2, with 7 bases identical to TRBD1. The CDR3 spans 15 residues. The J segment lost 5 bases and the V segment lost 0 bases, leaving 7 bases of the junction unmatched. Germline V CDR1 and CDR2: SGHRS, YFSETQ. For the CDR3, the DNA is TGCGCCAGCAGCTTGGCCGGGACAGCCCAATATGGCTACACCTTC. Its translation: CASSLAGTAQYGYTF. Together with reference TRBV5-1 and TRBJ1-2, the CDR3 gives the full variable domain: KAGVTQTPRYLIKTRGQQVTLSCSPISGHRSVSWYQQTPGQGLQFLFEYFSETQRNKGNFPGRFSGRQFSNSRSEMNVSTLELGDSALYLCASSLAGTAQYGYTFGSGTRLTVV.

The chain employs TRBV27 and TRBJ2-3, with TRBD2 matching over 7 bases. The junction had 7 bases not matched to a gene; V was cut back by 3 bases and J by 7 bases. This CDR3 is built from 14 residues. Germline V gene lookup returns CDR1 MNHEY and CDR2 SMNVEV (reference sequence). CDR3 nucleotides: TGTGCCAGCAGTTTCGGGACTAATACCTATACGCAGTATTTT. It is translated as CASSFGTNTYTQYF.

The J gene is TRBJ2-2, the V gene TRBV7-9, with TRBD2 matching 12 bases. The J segment lost 6 bases and the V segment lost 5 bases, leaving 4 bases of the junction unmatched. Germline CDR1 is SEHNR and CDR2 is FQNEAQ (reference sequence). The CDR3 covers 15 residues. The CDR3 here is CASSPTSGSAGELFF. As DNA, the CDR3 is TGTGCCAGCAGCCCGACTAGCGGGAGCGCCGGGGAGCTGTTTTTT.

V and J are TRBV14 and TRBJ2-2, with TRBD1 matching 7 bases. The CDR3 sequence is 16 residues long. Germline V gives CDR1 SGHDN, CDR2 FVKESK. V shed 4 bases and J 4 bases; nucleotides not matched to a gene: 9. The CDR3 spells CASSRQTGTGTGELFF. In nucleotides, the CDR3 is TGTGCCAGCAGCCGACAGACAGGGACGGGCACCGGGGAGCTGTTTTTT.

The rearrangement uses TRBV11-3 and TRBJ2-1; 10 nucleotides agree with TRBD2. V lost 3 bases and J lost 3; bases outside the gene matches: 2. This CDR3 is 15 amino acids long. The V gene's germline CDR1 is SGHNT and CDR2 YENEEA. CDR3 bases: TGTGCCAGCAGCTTGGGACTAGCGCTCTACAATGAGCAGTTCTTC. As protein: CASSLGLALYNEQFF.

This chain connects TRBV2 to TRBJ2-1; a weak D match, TRBD2 (6 bases). The CDR3 covers 14 residues. Germline values: CDR1 SNHLY, CDR2 FYNNEI. V lost 2 bases to trimming and J lost 5 bases, with 10 bases between them. The CDR3 sequence is CASSEQGGHNEQFF. The CDR3 nucleotides read TGTGCCAGCAGTGAACAGGGAGGTCACAATGAGCAGTTCTTC.

This chain connects TRBV2 to TRBJ2-5; 8 positions agree with TRBD2. Unmatched junction bases numbered 8, after V lost 3 bases and J lost 5 bases. In germline, CDR1 is SNHLY, CDR2 FYNNEI. This CDR3 is built from 15 residues. CDR3 sequence (DNA): TGTGCCAGCAGTGACCGATTAGCGGGAAGCGAGACCCAGTACTTC. This translates into CASSDRLAGSETQYF.

This clone has only a few counts. V and J are TRBV6-5 and TRBJ1-2, with D possibly matching TRBD1 (6 bases). CDR1 and CDR2 from the germline V gene are MNHEY and SVGAGI. Trimming removed 6 bases from V and 5 bases from J, with 16 bases in between. CDR3 size: 14 residues. Here the CDR3 DNA reads TGTGCCAGCAGAACAACAGGGACCAGTTATGGCTACACCTTC. It yields the protein CASRTTGTSYGYTF.